One T cell receptor beta chain is described in this entry. The antigen is unknown. TCRdb re-called the 5' RACE reads through MiXCR, storing one row per CDR3 protein. This sample has around 120,000 distinct CDR3 sequences, with more than 15% found just once. CDR1 SGDLS and CDR2 YYNGEE come from the germline V gene. The CDR3 sequence is 15 residues long. Between the trimmed V and J ends, which lost 3 bases and 2 bases, there was a span of 15 bases. This entry belongs to a study of T-cell memory formation after mild COVID-19. Study observations and caveats: Day 15 to 85 contracting clones showed balanced CD4/CD8; later expanders leaned CD4+. Contracting CD4+ clones lay largely in CM and EM, with CD8+ ones residing in EMRA.

V is TRBV9 and J is TRBJ2-7; D is unclear. This TCR was sampled from an adult woman who had mild COVID-19 (a few samples of this study predate the infection). Cell type and time point are not known. What was sequenced was PBMCs or a T cell subset sorted from them (not recorded which). The chain's CDR3 is CASSAETGPPYEQYF. The CDR3 bases are TGTGCCAGCAGCGCGGAGACCGGGCCCCCCTACGAGCAGTACTTC.